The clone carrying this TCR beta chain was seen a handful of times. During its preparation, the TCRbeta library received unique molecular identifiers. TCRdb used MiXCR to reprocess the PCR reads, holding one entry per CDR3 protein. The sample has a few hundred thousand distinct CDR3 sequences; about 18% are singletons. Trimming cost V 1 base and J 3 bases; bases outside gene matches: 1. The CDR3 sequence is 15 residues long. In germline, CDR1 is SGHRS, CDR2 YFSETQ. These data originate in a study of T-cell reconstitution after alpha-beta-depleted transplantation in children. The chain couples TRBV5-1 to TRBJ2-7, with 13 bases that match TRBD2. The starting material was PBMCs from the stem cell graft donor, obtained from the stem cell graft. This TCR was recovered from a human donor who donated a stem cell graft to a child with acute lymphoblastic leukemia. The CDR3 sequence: CASSLRLAGGYEQYF. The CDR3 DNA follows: TGCGCCAGCAGCTTGAGACTAGCGGGAGGCTACGAGCAGTACTTC. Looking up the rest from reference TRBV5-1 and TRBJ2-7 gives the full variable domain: KAGVTQTPRYLIKTRGQQVTLSCSPISGHRSVSWYQQTPGQGLQFLFEYFSETQRNKGNFPGRFSGRQFSNSRSEMNVSTLELGDSALYLCASSLRLAGGYEQYFGPGTRLTVT.